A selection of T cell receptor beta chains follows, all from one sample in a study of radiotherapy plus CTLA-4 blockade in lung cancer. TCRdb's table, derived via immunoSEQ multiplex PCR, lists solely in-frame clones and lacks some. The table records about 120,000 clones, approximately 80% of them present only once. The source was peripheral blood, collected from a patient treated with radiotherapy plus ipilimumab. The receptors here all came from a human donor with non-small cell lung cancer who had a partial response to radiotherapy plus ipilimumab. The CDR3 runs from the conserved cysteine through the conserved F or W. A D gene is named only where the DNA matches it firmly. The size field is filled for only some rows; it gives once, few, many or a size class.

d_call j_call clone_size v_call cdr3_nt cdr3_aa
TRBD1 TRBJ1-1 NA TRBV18 TGTGCCAGCTCGGGACAGTGGGTGAGGTCTGAAGCTTTCTTT CASSGQWVRSEAFF
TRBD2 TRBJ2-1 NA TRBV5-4 TGTGCCAGCAGCTTAGCGGGGACCTACAATGAGCAGTTCTTC CASSLAGTYNEQFF
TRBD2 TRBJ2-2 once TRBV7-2 TGTGCCAGCAGCTTAGGGCTAGCGGGGAACACCGGGGAGCTGTTTTTT CASSLGLAGNTGELFF
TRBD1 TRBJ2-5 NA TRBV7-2 TGTGCCAGCAGCTTATGGGACAGTCAAGAGACCCAGTACTTC CASSLWDSQETQYF
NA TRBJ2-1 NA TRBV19 TGTGCCAGTAGTAGTCAGGGTGGTTACAATGAGCAGTTCTTC CASSSQGGYNEQFF
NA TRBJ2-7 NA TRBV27 TGTGCCAGCAGTTTATCGAGGAGCCGCGAGCAGTACTTC CASSLSRSREQYF
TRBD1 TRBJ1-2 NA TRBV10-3 TGTGCCATCAGTTTGGGGACAGGACAGGGGTATGGCTACACCTTC CAISLGTGQGYGYTF
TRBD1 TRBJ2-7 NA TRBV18 TGTGCCAGCTCAAGAGACAGGGATGAAGAGCAGTACTTC CASSRDRDEEQYF
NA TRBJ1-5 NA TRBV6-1 TGTGCCAGCAGTGAAGGAAAGGGGACATGGGCTCAGCCCCAGCATTTT CASSEGKGTWAQPQHF
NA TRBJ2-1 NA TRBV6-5 TGTGCCAGCAAGGCGGATCTGAATGAGCAGTTCTTC CASKADLNEQFF
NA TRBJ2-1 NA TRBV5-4 TGTGCCAGCAGCTTTGGAGGGCCCGGGAACAATGAGCAGTTCTTC CASSFGGPGNNEQFF
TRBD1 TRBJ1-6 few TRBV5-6 TGTGCCAGCAGCTGGGGGCTGACAGGGGATAATTCACCCCTCCACTTT CASSWGLTGDNSPLHF
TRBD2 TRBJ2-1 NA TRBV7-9 TGTGCCAGCAGGCCCTTAGCGGGGGAAATATTTAATGAGCAGTTCTTC CASRPLAGEIFNEQFF
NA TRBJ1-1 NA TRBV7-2 TGTGCCAGCAGCTTTCAGGTGATGAACACTGAAGCTTTCTTT CASSFQVMNTEAFF
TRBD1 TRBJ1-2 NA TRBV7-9 TGTGCCAGCAGCGGGGGACAGATGTATGGCTACACCTTC CASSGGQMYGYTF
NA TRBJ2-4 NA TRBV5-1 TGCGCCAGCAGCTTGGGTAGGAGTATTGACATTCAGTACTTC CASSLGRSIDIQYF
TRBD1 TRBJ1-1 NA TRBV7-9 TGTGCCAGCAGCTTCGGACAGGGTGGGAGCATGAACACTGAAGCTTTCTTT CASSFGQGGSMNTEAFF